What follows describes a single T cell receptor beta chain. Its specificity is unknown. A quantity of 0.5 to 1 ug RNA underwent reverse transcription using random hexamers. Across 54 Vbeta and 13 Jbeta, immunoSEQ multiplex PCR amplified TCR beta CDR3. Using its own MiXCR run on the immunoSEQ multiplex PCR reads, TCRdb lists one record per CDR3 protein. There are under 150,000 distinct CDR3 sequences in the sample; 91% occur only once, and around 0.22% lies in the top ten. Stable or active relapsing-remitting multiple sclerosis, untreated and meeting revised McDonald criteria, defined the controls. The CD8+ and CD4+ T cells were negatively isolated, with the TEMRA cells enriched by FACS. This entry belongs to a study of CD8 T cells in Susac syndrome. This CDR3 contains 15 residues. With 5 bases clipped from V and 5 bases from J, the junction kept 5 bases outside the gene matches. The V gene's germline CDR1 is SGHAT and CDR2 FQNNGV.

General study results and limits: As acknowledged by the study, its TCR sequencing and HLA analysis included a relatively small number of individuals.

The genes are TRBV11-2 and TRBJ2-2; TRBD2 aligns across 10 bases. This clonotype was sampled from a human donor with multiple sclerosis. Sample: CD8+ T cells from PBMCs. The CDR3 loop is CASSLAGEGTGELFF. The CDR3 coding sequence is TGTGCCAGCAGCCTAGCGGGAGAGGGTACCGGGGAGCTGTTTTTT.